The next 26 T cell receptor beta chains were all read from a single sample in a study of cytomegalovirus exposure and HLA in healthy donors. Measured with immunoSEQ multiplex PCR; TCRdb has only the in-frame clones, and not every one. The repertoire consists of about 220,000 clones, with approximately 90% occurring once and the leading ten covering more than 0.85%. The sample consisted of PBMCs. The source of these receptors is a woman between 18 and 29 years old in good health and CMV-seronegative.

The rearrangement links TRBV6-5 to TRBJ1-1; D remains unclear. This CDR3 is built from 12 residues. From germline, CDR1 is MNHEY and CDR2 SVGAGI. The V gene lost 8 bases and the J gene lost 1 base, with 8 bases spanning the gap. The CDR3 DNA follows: TGTGCCAGCTCCGACACGAACACTGAAGCTTTCTTT. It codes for CASSDTNTEAFF.

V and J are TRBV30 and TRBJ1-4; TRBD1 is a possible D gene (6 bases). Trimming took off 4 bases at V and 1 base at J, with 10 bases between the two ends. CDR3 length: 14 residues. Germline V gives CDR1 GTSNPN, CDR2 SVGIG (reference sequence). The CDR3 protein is CAWNDRLTNEKLFF. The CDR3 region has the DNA TGTGCCTGGAATGACAGGTTAACTAATGAAAAACTGTTTTTT.

The CDR3 is CASSLRVPSGRYSNTGELFF. Written as DNA, the CDR3 is TGCGCCAGCAGCCTGCGCGTGCCTAGCGGGAGATACTCGAACACCGGGGAGCTGTTTTTT. The genes are TRBV5-1 and TRBJ2-2, with 10 nucleotides matching TRBD2. CDR1 and CDR2 from the germline V gene are SGHRS and YFSETQ. Trimming removed 4 bases from V and 0 bases from J; junction bases left unmatched: 15. The length of the CDR3 is 20 residues.

CDR3 in amino acids: CASSLIGSYNEQFF. The CDR3 nucleotides read TGTGCCAGCAGTTTGATCGGCTCCTACAATGAGCAGTTCTTC. V is TRBV27 and J is TRBJ2-1; D not certain. The CDR3 totals 14 residues. The V end was cut by 3 bases, the J end by 0 bases, with 6 bases between. Germline CDR1 reads MNHEY; CDR2 reads SMNVEV (reference sequence).

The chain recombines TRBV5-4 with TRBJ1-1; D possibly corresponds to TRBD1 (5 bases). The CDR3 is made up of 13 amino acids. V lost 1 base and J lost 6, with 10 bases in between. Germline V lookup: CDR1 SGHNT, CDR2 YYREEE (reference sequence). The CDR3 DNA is TGTGCCAGCAGCTTGCGGGGGTTCGCTGAAGCTTTCTTT. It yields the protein CASSLRGFAEAFF.

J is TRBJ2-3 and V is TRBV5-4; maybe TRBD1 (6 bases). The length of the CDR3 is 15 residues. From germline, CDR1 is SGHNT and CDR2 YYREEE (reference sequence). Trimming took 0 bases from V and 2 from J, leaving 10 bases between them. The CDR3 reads CASSLGGGNTDTQYF. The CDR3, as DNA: TGTGCCAGCAGCTTGGGTGGGGGCAACACAGATACGCAGTATTTT.

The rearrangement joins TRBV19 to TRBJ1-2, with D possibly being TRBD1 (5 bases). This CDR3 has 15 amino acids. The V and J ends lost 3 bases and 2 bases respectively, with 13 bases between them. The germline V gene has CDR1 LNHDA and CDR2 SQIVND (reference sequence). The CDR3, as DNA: TGTGCCAGTAGTATTTTGGGGGGGTCGAACTATGGCTACACCTTC. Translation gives CASSILGGSNYGYTF.

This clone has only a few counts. CDR3 nucleotides: TGTGCCAGCAATATGAACACCGGGGAGCTGTTTTTT. The encoded protein is CASNMNTGELFF. The chain recombines TRBV2 with TRBJ2-2; D gene uncertain. The CDR3 totals 12 residues. From germline, CDR1 is SNHLY and CDR2 FYNNEI. V dropped 7 bases and J dropped 1 base, with 4 bases sitting between them.

The CDR3 is CASSIQPGLNPNEQFF. The CDR3, as DNA: TGTGCCAGCAGTATTCAACCGGGACTAAACCCCAATGAGCAGTTCTTC. The chain is built from TRBV27 and TRBJ2-1, with 7 bases identical to TRBD2. After removal of 5 bases from V and 6 bases from J, the junction contained 13 bases not matched to a gene. CDR1 and CDR2 (germline): MNHEY, SMNVEV (reference sequence). CDR3 size: 16 residues.

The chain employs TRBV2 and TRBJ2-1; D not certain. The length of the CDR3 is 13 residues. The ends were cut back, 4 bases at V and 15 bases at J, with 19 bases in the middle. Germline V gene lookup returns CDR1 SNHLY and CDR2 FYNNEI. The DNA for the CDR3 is TGTGCCAGCAGTGCCGTTCCCTCATTCGAGTTGTTCTTC. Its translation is CASSAVPSFELFF.

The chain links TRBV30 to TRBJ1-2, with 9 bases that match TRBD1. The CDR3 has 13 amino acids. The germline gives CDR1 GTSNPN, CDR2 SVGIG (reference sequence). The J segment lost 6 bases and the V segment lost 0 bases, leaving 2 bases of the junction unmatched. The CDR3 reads CAWSVQGANGYTF. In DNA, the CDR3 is TGTGCCTGGAGTGTACAGGGGGCTAATGGCTACACCTTC.

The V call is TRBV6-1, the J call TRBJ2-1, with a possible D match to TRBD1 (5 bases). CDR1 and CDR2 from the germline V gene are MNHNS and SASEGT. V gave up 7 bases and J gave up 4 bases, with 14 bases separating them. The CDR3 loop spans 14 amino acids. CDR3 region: CASTASGRYNEQFF. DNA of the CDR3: TGTGCCAGCACTGCGTCAGGGCGATACAATGAGCAGTTCTTC.

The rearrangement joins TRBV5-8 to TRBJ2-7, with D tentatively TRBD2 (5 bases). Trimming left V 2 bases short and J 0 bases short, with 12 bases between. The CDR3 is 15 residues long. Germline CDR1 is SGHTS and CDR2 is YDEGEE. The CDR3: CASSFGERDSYEQYF. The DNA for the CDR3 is TGTGCCAGCAGCTTCGGGGAAAGGGACTCCTACGAGCAGTACTTC.

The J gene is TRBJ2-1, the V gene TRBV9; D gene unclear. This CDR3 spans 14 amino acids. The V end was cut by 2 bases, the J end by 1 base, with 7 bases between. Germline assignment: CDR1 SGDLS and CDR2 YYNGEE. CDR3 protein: CASSVGFSYNEQFF. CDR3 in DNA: TGTGCCAGCAGCGTCGGGTTTTCCTACAATGAGCAGTTCTTC.

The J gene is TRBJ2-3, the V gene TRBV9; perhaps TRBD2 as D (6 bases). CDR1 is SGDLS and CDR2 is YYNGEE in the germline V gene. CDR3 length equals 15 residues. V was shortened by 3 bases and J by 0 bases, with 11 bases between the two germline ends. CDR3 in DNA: TGTGCCAGCAGCGAAGGGACTGGGAGCACAGATACGCAGTATTTT. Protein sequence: CASSEGTGSTDTQYF.

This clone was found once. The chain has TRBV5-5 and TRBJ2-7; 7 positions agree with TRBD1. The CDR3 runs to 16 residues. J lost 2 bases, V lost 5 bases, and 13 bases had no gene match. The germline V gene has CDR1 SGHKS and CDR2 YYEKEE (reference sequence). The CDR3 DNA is TGTGCCAGCAGGTTCGCCTGGGGACAGACTCCCTACGAGCAGTACTTC. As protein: CASRFAWGQTPYEQYF.

The chain's CDR3 is CASSQSHRSLYNEQFF. Written as DNA, the CDR3 is TGCGCCAGCAGTCAATCGCACAGGTCCCTTTACAATGAGCAGTTCTTC. The chain uses TRBV23-1 and TRBJ2-1, with D possibly being TRBD1 (5 bases). TRBV23-1 is recorded as an ORF, its role being uncertain. Trimming took off 0 bases at V and 4 bases at J, with 13 bases between the two ends. The CDR3 contains 16 residues.

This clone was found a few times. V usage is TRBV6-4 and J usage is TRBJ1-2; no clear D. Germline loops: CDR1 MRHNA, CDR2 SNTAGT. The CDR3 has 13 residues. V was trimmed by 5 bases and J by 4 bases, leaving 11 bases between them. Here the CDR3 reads CASSLRAGYGYTF. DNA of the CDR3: TGTGCCAGCAGTCTGAGGGCGGGCTATGGCTACACCTTC.

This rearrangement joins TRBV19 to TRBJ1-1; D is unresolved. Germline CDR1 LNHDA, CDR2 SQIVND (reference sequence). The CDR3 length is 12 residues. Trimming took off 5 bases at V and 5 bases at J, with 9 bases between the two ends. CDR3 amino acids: CASSGSWTEAFF. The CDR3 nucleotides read TGTGCCAGTAGTGGGAGTTGGACTGAAGCTTTCTTT.

The CDR3 sequence is CASSSRLAGSYEQYF. The CDR3 DNA follows: TGTGCCAGCAGCTCCCGACTAGCGGGGTCATACGAGCAGTACTTC. V usage is TRBV9 and J usage is TRBJ2-7, with TRBD2 matching over 11 bases. After removal of 4 bases from V and 4 bases from J, the junction contained 7 bases not matched to a gene. The V gene's germline CDR1 is SGDLS and CDR2 YYNGEE. The CDR3 has 15 residues. Full variable domain (rest looked up from reference TRBV9 and TRBJ2-7): DSGVTQTPKHLITATGQRVTLRCSPRSGDLSVYWYQQSLDQGLQFLIQYYNGEERAKGNILERFSAQQFPDLHSELNLSSLELGDSALYFCASSSRLAGSYEQYFGPGTRLTVT.

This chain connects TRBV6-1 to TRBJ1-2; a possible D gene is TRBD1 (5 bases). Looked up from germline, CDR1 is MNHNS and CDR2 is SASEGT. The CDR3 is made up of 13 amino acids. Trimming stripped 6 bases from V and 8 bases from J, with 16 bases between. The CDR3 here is CASRKNSGYGYTF. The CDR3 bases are TGTGCCAGCAGGAAGAACTCAGGGTACGGCTACACCTTC.

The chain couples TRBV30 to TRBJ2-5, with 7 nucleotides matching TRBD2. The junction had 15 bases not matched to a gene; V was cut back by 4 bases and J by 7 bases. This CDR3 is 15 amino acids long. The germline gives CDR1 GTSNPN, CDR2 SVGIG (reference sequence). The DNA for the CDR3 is TGTGCCTGGACCCTAGGGACTACTTGGGGGGGGACCCAGTACTTC. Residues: CAWTLGTTWGGTQYF.

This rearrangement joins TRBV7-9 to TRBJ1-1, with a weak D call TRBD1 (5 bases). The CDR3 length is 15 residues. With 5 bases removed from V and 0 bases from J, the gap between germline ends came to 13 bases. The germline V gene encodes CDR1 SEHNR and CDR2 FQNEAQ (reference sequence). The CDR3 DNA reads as TGTGCCAGCAGCCCGGGACTCCCCCTGAACACTGAAGCTTTCTTT. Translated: CASSPGLPLNTEAFF.

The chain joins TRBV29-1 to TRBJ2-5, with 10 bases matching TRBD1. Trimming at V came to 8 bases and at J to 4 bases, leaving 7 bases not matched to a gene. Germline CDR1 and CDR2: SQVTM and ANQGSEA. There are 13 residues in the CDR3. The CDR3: CSSRQGATETQYF. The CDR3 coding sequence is TGCAGCTCCCGACAGGGGGCTACAGAGACCCAGTACTTC. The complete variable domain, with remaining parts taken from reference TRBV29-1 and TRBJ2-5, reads SAVISQKPSRDICQRGTSLTIQCQVDSQVTMMFWYRQQPGQSLTLIATANQGSEATYESGFVIDKFPISRPNLTFSTLTVSNMSPEDSSIYLCSSRQGATETQYFGPGTRLLVL.

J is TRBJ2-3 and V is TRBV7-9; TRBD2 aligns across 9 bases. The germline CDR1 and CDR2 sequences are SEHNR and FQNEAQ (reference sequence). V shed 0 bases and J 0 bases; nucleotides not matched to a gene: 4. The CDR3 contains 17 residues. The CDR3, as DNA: TGTGCCAGCAGCTTAGCGCTAGCGGGATCTAGCACAGATACGCAGTATTTT. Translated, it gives CASSLALAGSSTDTQYF.

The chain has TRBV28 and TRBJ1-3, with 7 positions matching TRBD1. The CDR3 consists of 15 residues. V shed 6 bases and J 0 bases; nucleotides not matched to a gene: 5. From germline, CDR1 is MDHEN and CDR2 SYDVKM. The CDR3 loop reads CASRPGTASGNTIYF. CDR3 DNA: TGTGCCAGCAGGCCCGGGACAGCCTCTGGAAACACCATATATTTT.